The sequence of this TCR beta chain was determined in a study of blood T cell repertoires in COVID-19. Repertoires were generated with immunoSEQ multiplex PCR, while TCRdb's copy carries only in-frame clones and drops some. The table includes under 350,000 clones, over 75% detected once. The V gene's germline CDR1 is KGHSH and CDR2 LQKENI. The CDR3 consists of 14 residues. Between the trimmed V and J ends, which lost 3 bases and 7 bases, there was a span of 13 bases. The J gene is TRBJ1-5, the V gene TRBV18; D possibly corresponds to TRBD1 (5 bases). The sequencing sample was made of peripheral blood. This sequence was found in a human donor in a cohort sampled during active COVID-19. The CDR3 protein is CASSPGAGKQPQHF. CDR3 coding DNA: TGTGCCAGCTCACCCGGAGCAGGGAAGCAGCCCCAGCATTTT.